A single sample is the source of the 11 T cell receptor beta chains below, sequenced in a study of T cell responses to AZD1222 COVID-19 vaccine. This table comes from immunoSEQ multiplex PCR, and its TCRdb copy is limited to in-frame clones, with some not included. In the table there are about 110,000 clones, roughly 90% of which are singletons. The sample here was peripheral blood, taken on day 0 of AZD1222 vaccination. Receptor source: an adult in good health.

This clone was detected only a few times. V gene TRBV7-9 combines with J gene TRBJ1-6, with D possibly being TRBD1 (5 bases). The V end was cut by 3 bases, the J end by 7 bases, with 16 bases between. Germline loops: CDR1 SEHNR, CDR2 FQNEAQ (reference sequence). This CDR3 is built from 16 residues. This chain's CDR3 is CASSLGGDYRNSPLHF. The CDR3 DNA follows: TGTGCCAGCAGCTTGGGGGGGGACTACCGAAATTCACCCCTCCACTTT.

The chain uses TRBV29-1 and TRBJ1-2, with TRBD1 matching 7 bases. V was clipped by 7 bases and J by 8 bases; unmatched bases: 13. Germline V gene data show CDR1 as SQVTM and CDR2 as ANQGSEA. CDR3 length: 13 residues. The CDR3 nucleotides read TGCAGCGCCGGATCCGGGACAGCTCACGGCTACACCTTC. It translates to CSAGSGTAHGYTF.

This clone was observed a few times. The chain is built from TRBV29-1 and TRBJ2-5; either TRBD1 or TRBD2 may supply D (6 bases each). Germline CDR1 reads SQVTM; CDR2 reads ANQGSEA. This CDR3 region has 13 residues. The germline V and J ends were trimmed by 8 bases and 0 bases, with 13 bases remaining between them. This chain's CDR3 is CSLGGSYQETQYF. The DNA of the CDR3 is TGCAGCCTGGGGGGCAGTTACCAAGAGACCCAGTACTTC.

The chain combines TRBV30 with TRBJ1-1; D might be TRBD1 (6 bases). Trimming stripped 8 bases from V and 2 bases from J, with 21 bases between. The CDR3 runs 15 residues. Germline CDR1 GTSNPN, CDR2 SVGIG (reference sequence). The CDR3 coding sequence is TGTGCCCGAGAAACGCACAGGGCGAAAAACACTGAAGCTTTCTTT. Encoded protein: CARETHRAKNTEAFF.

The V gene is TRBV12-3 or TRBV12-4, the J gene TRBJ2-1; D possibly corresponds to TRBD2 (5 bases). The CDR3 length is 13 residues. Trimming left V 2 bases short and J 4 bases short, with 6 bases between. CDR3 amino acids: CASSLLAYNEQFF. The CDR3 region has the DNA TGTGCCAGCAGTTTATTAGCGTACAATGAGCAGTTCTTC.

This chain joins TRBV6-5 and TRBJ2-3, with TRBD2 identical over 9 bases. This CDR3 spans 15 amino acids. With V trimmed by 2 bases and J by 7 bases, 7 bases remained unmatched. Looked up from germline, CDR1 is MNHEY and CDR2 is SVGAGI. The CDR3 nucleotides read TGTGCCAGCAGTTACCGAGCGGGGGGACCCAATACGCAGTATTTT. Its translation: CASSYRAGGPNTQYF.

The chain is built from TRBV7-6 and TRBJ2-1, with D unresolved. The V gene's germline CDR1 is SGHVS and CDR2 FNYEAQ. V was cut by 2 bases and J by 5 bases, with 13 bases left in between. This CDR3 is built from 15 residues. The CDR3 DNA reads as TGTGCCAGCAGCTTAAAGGTAGCCCCCCACAATGAGCAGTTCTTC. Amino acid sequence: CASSLKVAPHNEQFF.

The V and J genes are TRBV9 and TRBJ2-1; TRBD2 aligns across 10 bases. The ends lost 0 bases at V and 6 bases at J; junction bases unmatched: 9. The CDR3 is 17 amino acids. Per germline, CDR1 SGDLS and CDR2 YYNGEE. CDR3 amino acids: CASSVVGASGGLNEQFF. The CDR3 nucleotides read TGTGCCAGCAGCGTAGTTGGTGCTAGCGGGGGCCTCAATGAGCAGTTCTTC. Using reference TRBV9 and TRBJ2-1 for the parts outside the CDR3, the full variable domain is DSGVTQTPKHLITATGQRVTLRCSPRSGDLSVYWYQQSLDQGLQFLIQYYNGEERAKGNILERFSAQQFPDLHSELNLSSLELGDSALYFCASSVVGASGGLNEQFFGPGTRLTVL.

This chain connects TRBV4-2 to TRBJ2-5, with a weak D call TRBD1 (5 bases). Trimming took 0 bases from V and 1 from J, leaving 9 bases between them. This CDR3 has 15 amino acids. The germline CDR1 and CDR2 sequences are LGHNA and YNFKEQ. The CDR3 reads CASSQEGLAQETQYF. As DNA, the CDR3 is TGTGCCAGCAGCCAAGAGGGGCTCGCCCAAGAGACCCAGTACTTC.

This clone appeared a single time. The chain links TRBV30 to TRBJ2-3, with D tentatively TRBD2 (6 bases). Trimming cost V 4 bases and J 7 bases, with 24 bases left between them. The CDR3 totals 16 residues. Germline V gene sequence: CDR1 GTSNPN, CDR2 SVGIG (reference sequence). The CDR3 sequence: CAWTYPAWDSQNTQYF. CDR3 in DNA: TGTGCCTGGACTTACCCCGCCTGGGACTCCCAAAATACGCAGTATTTT.

This clone was observed a few times. The chain links TRBV24-1 to TRBJ2-1, with 7 positions matching TRBD2. V was clipped by 1 base and J by 9 bases; unmatched bases: 11. There are 16 residues in the CDR3. In germline, CDR1 is KGHDR, CDR2 SFDVKD. The CDR3 is CATSDLNGLGTAEQFF. The CDR3, as DNA: TGTGCCACCAGTGATTTAAACGGACTAGGGACTGCTGAGCAGTTCTTC.